The 3 T cell receptor beta chains in this list originate from one sample, sequenced in a study of blood T cell repertoires in COVID-19. The repertoire was sequenced with immunoSEQ multiplex PCR; TCRdb's copy has only in-frame clones and lacks some. The repertoire holds around 200,000 clones, with about 83% as singletons. The sample taken for sequencing was peripheral blood. All receptors come from a man in his sixties who had recovered from COVID-19.

The chain couples TRBV6-2 or TRBV6-3 to TRBJ1-2; D might be TRBD1 (6 bases). Germline V gives CDR1 MNHEY, CDR2 SVGEGT. Trimming removed 2 bases from V and 1 base from J, with 17 bases in between. The CDR3 runs to 17 residues. The chain's CDR3 is CASSYPSQGSFNYGYTF. Written as DNA, the CDR3 is TGTGCCAGCAGTTACCCTTCCCAGGGGTCATTTAACTATGGCTACACCTTC.

This rearrangement joins TRBV19 to TRBJ2-1; D perhaps matches TRBD2 (5 bases). The V and J ends lost 3 bases and 0 bases respectively, with 9 bases between them. The CDR3 extends over 15 amino acids. Per the germline V gene, CDR1 is LNHDA and CDR2 is SQIVND (reference sequence). For the CDR3, the DNA is TGTGCCAGTAGTATTTCCCGGGGCTCCTACAATGAGCAGTTCTTC. It translates to CASSISRGSYNEQFF.

The chain links TRBV5-4 to TRBJ2-3; D may be TRBD1 (6 bases). The germline gives CDR1 SGHNT, CDR2 YYREEE (reference sequence). Trimming shortened V by 0 bases and J by 4 bases, and 12 bases separated the two germline ends. This CDR3 has 15 residues. CDR3 DNA: TGTGCCAGCAGCTTGGCCAATGGGGGCCCAGATACGCAGTATTTT. Protein sequence: CASSLANGGPDTQYF.